The 31 T cell receptor beta chains below were found in one sample sequenced in a study of CD8+CD57+ T cells in acquired aplastic anemia (dated 2018 in TCRdb). The sequencer was an Illumina HiSeq 2000. TCR beta VDJ combination and CDR3 sequence profiling used genomic DNA as the template. TCRdb reran the public reads through fastp at Q25 and MiXCR, keeping productive beta chains. Each entry is one CDR3 protein sequence, shown with its most common DNA and genes. For this sample the table gives 75,000 to 80,000 distinct CDR3 sequences, of which under 80% were detected only once. The ten largest clonotypes hold approximately 81% of the sample. Patients chosen for sequencing had shown expansion of CD8+CD57+ cells by flow cytometry. The sample taken for sequencing was sorted CD4+, CD8+, or CD8+CD57+ T cells (not recorded which) from PBMCs. All receptors come from a human donor with aplastic anemia.

V usage is TRBV11-1 and J usage is TRBJ2-3; 9 bases fit TRBD1. Germline trimming cut 3 bases from V and 2 bases from J; bases unmatched to any gene: 6. The CDR3 extends over 16 amino acids. Per germline, CDR1 SGHAT and CDR2 FQDESV (reference sequence). CDR3 region: CASSLRQGGDTDTQYF. Written as DNA, the CDR3 is TGTGCCAGCAGCTTGCGACAGGGGGGAGACACAGATACGCAGTATTTT.

This sequence joins TRBV20-1 and TRBJ1-2, with D hard to call. Trimming removed 0 bases from V and 4 bases from J, with 15 bases in between. CDR3 length: 15 residues. Germline V gene sequence: CDR1 DFQATT, CDR2 SNEGSKA (reference sequence). This CDR3 reads CSARDESRWVYGYTF. In DNA, the CDR3 is TGCAGTGCTAGAGACGAATCACGGTGGGTCTATGGCTACACCTTC.

This clonotype was detected only once. This chain links TRBV20-1 with TRBJ2-7; 7 nucleotides agree with TRBD1. CDR1 is DFQATT, CDR2 SNEGSKA, per germline (reference sequence). V was pared by 7 bases and J by 0 bases, with 3 bases of the junction left unmatched. The CDR3 has 12 amino acids. The CDR3 region has the DNA TGCAGTGGGTCAGGGGGCTCCTACGAGCAGTACTTC. This encodes CSGSGGSYEQYF.

The chain employs TRBV19 and TRBJ1-5, with D hard to call. The V gene lost 0 bases and the J gene lost 7 bases, with 10 bases spanning the gap. Germline values: CDR1 LNHDA, CDR2 SQIVND (reference sequence). This CDR3 has 14 residues. CDR3 protein: CASSIDYRGQPQHF. CDR3 DNA: TGTGCCAGTAGTATAGACTACAGAGGCCAGCCCCAGCATTTT.

The V call is TRBV7-8, the J call TRBJ2-3; the D gene is possibly TRBD1 (6 bases). This CDR3 has 12 residues. Trimming stripped 4 bases from V and 7 bases from J, with 9 bases between. Germline CDR1 SGHVS, CDR2 FQNEAQ. CDR3 in DNA: TGTGCCAGCAGCTACAGGGTGAATACGCAGTATTTT. Translated, it gives CASSYRVNTQYF.

This clonotype occurred many times. The CDR3 DNA reads as TGTGCCAGCAGCGTAGAAGGGACTAGCGGCTACGAGCAGTACTTC. Amino acids: CASSVEGTSGYEQYF. V and J are TRBV9 and TRBJ2-7, with 11 positions matching TRBD2. This CDR3 is built from 15 residues. With V trimmed by 0 bases and J by 3 bases, 2 bases remained unmatched. The V gene's germline CDR1 is SGDLS and CDR2 YYNGEE. The full variable domain, with the rest looked up from reference TRBV9 and TRBJ2-7, is DSGVTQTPKHLITATGQRVTLRCSPRSGDLSVYWYQQSLDQGLQFLIQYYNGEERAKGNILERFSAQQFPDLHSELNLSSLELGDSALYFCASSVEGTSGYEQYFGPGTRLTVT.

The table lists this clonotype with a count of one. The V and J genes are TRBV5-6 and TRBJ1-2, with D possibly matching TRBD1 (5 bases). The germline gives CDR1 SGHDT, CDR2 YYEEEE. The V gene lost 4 bases and the J gene lost 3 bases, with 10 bases spanning the gap. CDR3 length: 13 residues. CDR3 protein: CASSPQTDYGYTF. The DNA for the CDR3 is TGTGCCAGCAGCCCCCAGACAGACTATGGCTACACCTTC.

The chain joins TRBV24-1 to TRBJ1-5, with 7 nucleotides matching TRBD1. V lost 9 bases and J lost 3; bases outside the gene matches: 7. The germline gives CDR1 KGHDR, CDR2 SFDVKD. The CDR3 is 14 amino acids. The DNA of the CDR3 is TGTGCCACCGCGGGACAGAGCTTCAATCAGCCCCAGCATTTT. Encoded protein: CATAGQSFNQPQHF.

The chain combines TRBV7-9 with TRBJ2-5; D is unresolved. The germline CDR1 and CDR2 sequences are SEHNR and FQNEAQ (reference sequence). This CDR3 is 14 amino acids long. The ends were cut back, 3 bases at V and 1 base at J, with 9 bases in the middle. The CDR3 protein is CASSLDGIQETQYF. CDR3 DNA: TGTGCCAGCAGCTTGGATGGGATCCAAGAGACCCAGTACTTC.

This clonotype was counted once. The chain recombines TRBV7-2 with TRBJ2-1; no clear D gene. The CDR3 has 13 amino acids. V gave up 7 bases and J gave up 2 bases, with 9 bases separating them. Germline values: CDR1 SGHTA, CDR2 FQGNSA. CDR3 protein: CASKRPAYNEQFF. The CDR3 DNA reads TGTGCCAGCAAGAGACCCGCCTACAATGAGCAGTTCTTC.

This chain uses TRBV10-3 with TRBJ2-3; 9 nucleotides line up with TRBD1. V lost 0 bases, J lost 3 bases, and 10 bases stayed unmatched. The CDR3 consists of 18 residues. Germline V gene lookup returns CDR1 ENHRY and CDR2 SYGVKD. The CDR3 sequence is CAISESQRTGVGTDTQYF. The CDR3 region has the DNA TGTGCCATCAGTGAGTCCCAACGGACAGGGGTAGGGACAGATACGCAGTATTTT.

The sample holds one count of this clonotype. The chain couples TRBV7-2 to TRBJ1-2; D not certain. This CDR3 is 12 amino acids long. V was pared by 2 bases and J by 4 bases, with 5 bases between. Germline values: CDR1 SGHTA, CDR2 FQGNSA. The CDR3 protein is CASSLMVYGYTF. The DNA for the CDR3 is TGTGCCAGCAGCTTAATGGTCTATGGCTACACCTTC.

This clonotype was seen a handful of times. The chain recombines TRBV7-9 with TRBJ1-2; D might be TRBD1 (5 bases). V lost 4 bases and J lost 5, with 8 bases in between. Germline lookup yields CDR1 SEHNR and CDR2 FQNEAQ (reference sequence). This CDR3 region has 12 residues. CDR3 DNA: TGTGCCAGCAGCTCAACAGGTTATGGCTACACCTTC. This sequence encodes CASSSTGYGYTF.

The chain is built from TRBV15 and TRBJ2-7, with 10 bases that match TRBD2. The CDR3 is made up of 17 amino acids. Germline CDR1 is LNHNV and CDR2 is YYDKDF (reference sequence). With V trimmed by 0 bases and J by 0 bases, 5 bases remained unmatched. The CDR3 region has the DNA TGTGCCACCAGCAGAGAGGGAACTAGCGGGACCTCCTACGAGCAGTACTTC. This sequence encodes CATSREGTSGTSYEQYF.

The chain recombines TRBV19 with TRBJ2-7; D could derive from TRBD1 or TRBD2 (6 bases each). This CDR3 comprises 14 residues. The germline V and J ends were trimmed by 2 bases and 6 bases, with 14 bases remaining between them. CDR1 is LNHDA and CDR2 is SQIVND in the germline V gene (reference sequence). CDR3 protein: CASSIMGGSREQYF. The CDR3 region has the DNA TGTGCCAGTAGTATAATGGGGGGCTCTCGCGAGCAGTACTTC.

The chain has TRBV7-9 and TRBJ1-1; D unclear. CDR3 length: 14 residues. V lost 0 bases to trimming and J lost 2 bases, with 7 bases between them. Germline CDR1 reads SEHNR; CDR2 reads FQNEAQ (reference sequence). The CDR3 is CASSLAGFNTEAFF. CDR3 bases: TGTGCCAGCAGCTTAGCAGGGTTTAACACTGAAGCTTTCTTT.

The CDR3 DNA reads as TGTGCCAGCAGCTTACGTGGGGGGCCAGGGACGAGAAACACCATATATTTT. Translated: CASSLRGGPGTRNTIYF. The genes are TRBV7-6 and TRBJ1-3, with D perhaps matching TRBD1 (6 bases). The CDR3 totals 17 residues. In germline, CDR1 is SGHVS, CDR2 FNYEAQ. V was cut by 2 bases and J by 5 bases, with 19 bases left in between.

This clonotype showed up just a few times. The chain employs TRBV20-1 and TRBJ1-3; unclear D gene. The CDR3 extends over 13 amino acids. Germline V lookup: CDR1 DFQATT, CDR2 SNEGSKA (reference sequence). The germline V and J ends were trimmed by 6 bases and 4 bases, with 13 bases remaining between them. DNA for the CDR3: TGCAGTGCCCGGCCCGGGGTCGGAAACACCATATATTTT. Translation gives CSARPGVGNTIYF.

The rearrangement uses TRBV19 and TRBJ1-5; no firm D call. This CDR3 spans 13 amino acids. Trimming removed 4 bases at V and 7 bases at J, with 11 bases between. Germline V gene lookup returns CDR1 LNHDA and CDR2 SQIVND (reference sequence). CDR3 nucleotides: TGTGCCAGTAGTACGCAGAGTGGCCAGCCCCAGCATTTT. Amino acid sequence: CASSTQSGQPQHF.

V is TRBV25-1 and J is TRBJ2-5, with unresolved D. Germline values: CDR1 MGHDK, CDR2 SYGVNS. The CDR3 is 11 amino acids. V was trimmed by 6 bases and J by 4 bases, leaving 6 bases between them. For the CDR3, the DNA is TGTGCCAGCAGCGCAGCAGAGACCCAGTACTTC. It translates to CASSAAETQYF.

The chain is built from TRBV20-1 and TRBJ2-1; maybe TRBD2 (7 bases). Germline V gene sequence: CDR1 DFQATT, CDR2 SNEGSKA (reference sequence). This CDR3 is built from 13 residues. With 6 bases removed from V and 10 bases from J, the gap between germline ends came to 19 bases. DNA for the CDR3: TGCAGTGCCAGCAGCGTAGGGGGAGGGGAGCAGTTCTTC. Translating it yields CSASSVGGGEQFF.

This clonotype was seen more than once but under ten times. This sequence joins TRBV6-4 and TRBJ2-3; D is possibly TRBD2 (7 bases). Germline V gene data show CDR1 as MRHNA and CDR2 as SNTAGT. V was trimmed by 2 bases and J by 6 bases, leaving 12 bases between them. The CDR3 loop spans 14 amino acids. The CDR3 coding sequence is TGTGCCAGCAGTGACGGTGAGGGGGGGGATACGCAGTATTTT. It translates to CASSDGEGGDTQYF.

There are many counts of this clonotype. The chain links TRBV15 to TRBJ1-5; D might be TRBD1 (5 bases). The CDR3 is 15 residues long. V was clipped by 1 base and J by 6 bases, with 13 bases between them. In germline, CDR1 is LNHNV, CDR2 YYDKDF (reference sequence). As DNA, the CDR3 is TGTGCCACCAGCAGAGTCGGCCAGGGCGGTCAGCCCCAGCATTTT. It encodes CATSRVGQGGQPQHF.

This chain's CDR3 is CASNDGSSEKLFF. The CDR3 bases are TGCGCCAGCAATGATGGATCTTCTGAAAAACTGTTTTTT. The rearrangement uses TRBV10-1 and TRBJ1-4; D unresolved. V was clipped by 7 bases and J by 7 bases, with 13 bases between them. Germline assignment: CDR1 WNHNN and CDR2 SYGVQD (reference sequence). The CDR3 sequence is 13 residues long.

This clonotype appeared a single time. The CDR3 region has the DNA TGTGCCAGCAGCCAAGAACACCTGACGGGGGATACGCAGTATTTT. Residues: CASSQEHLTGDTQYF. This chain uses TRBV11-1 with TRBJ2-3, with a tentative D call TRBD2 (5 bases). CDR1 and CDR2 from the germline V gene are SGHAT and FQDESV (reference sequence). The germline V and J ends were trimmed by 5 bases and 6 bases, with 18 bases remaining between them. The CDR3 is 15 residues long.

This clonotype has a handful of counts. This rearrangement joins TRBV19 to TRBJ2-3; D is unclear. The germline V and J ends were trimmed by 6 bases and 5 bases, with 9 bases remaining between them. The CDR3 contains 12 residues. Looked up from germline, CDR1 is LNHDA and CDR2 is SQIVND (reference sequence). This CDR3 is CASRLSGDTQYF. The CDR3 DNA follows: TGTGCCAGTAGATTGAGTGGAGATACGCAGTATTTT.

This chain links TRBV15 with TRBJ2-1; tentative D call: TRBD2 (6 bases). CDR1 and CDR2 (germline): LNHNV, YYDKDF (reference sequence). The V end was cut by 5 bases, the J end by 7 bases, with 15 bases between. This CDR3 region has 14 residues. The CDR3 coding sequence is TGTGCCACCAGCGACTTGGGACTCTTTAATGAGCAGTTCTTC. This encodes CATSDLGLFNEQFF.

Turning to this clonotype: Mismatch with germline at one junction end may stem from a read error. The chain employs TRBV20-1 and TRBJ2-7, with 8 positions matching TRBD2. CDR1 and CDR2 (germline): DFQATT, SNEGSKA (reference sequence). The CDR3 runs 14 residues. The CDR3 DNA reads TGCAGTGCTCTTAGCGGGACCTACTCCTACGAGCCGTACTTC. This gives the protein CSALSGTYSYEPYF.

The rearrangement uses TRBV5-8 and TRBJ2-5; D may correspond to TRBD1 or TRBD2 (7 bases each). The CDR3 totals 14 residues. Germline V gene lookup returns CDR1 SGHTS and CDR2 YDEGEE. The V gene lost 5 bases and the J gene lost 0 bases, with 11 bases spanning the gap. The CDR3 nucleotides are TGTGCCAGCAGATCAGGGGGGGACCAAGAGACCCAGTACTTC. This translates into CASRSGGDQETQYF.

This sequence joins TRBV10-2 and TRBJ2-7; TRBD2 aligns across 10 bases. Germline V gene lookup returns CDR1 WSHSY and CDR2 SAAADI. The CDR3 totals 14 residues. With V trimmed by 6 bases and J by 2 bases, 4 bases remained unmatched. CDR3 in DNA: TGCGCCAGCAGGGAGAGCGGGAGGGCCTACGAGCAGTACTTC. It translates to CASRESGRAYEQYF.

V gene TRBV15 combines with J gene TRBJ2-7, with 9 nucleotides matching TRBD2. Unmatched junction bases numbered 4, after V lost 4 bases and J lost 0 bases. CDR1 and CDR2 (germline): LNHNV, YYDKDF (reference sequence). CDR3 size: 15 residues. This CDR3 reads CATSTGTSYSYEQYF. CDR3 sequence (DNA): TGTGCCACCAGCACCGGGACTAGCTACTCCTACGAGCAGTACTTC.